Shown below are 19 T cell receptor beta chains from a single sample sequenced in a study of control samples from healthy donors and cancer patients. The data were produced by immunoSEQ multiplex PCR, yet TCRdb's version contains in-frame clones alone and is incomplete. This sample has 100,000 to 150,000 clones; around 92% occur once, and the top ten carry 2% to 2.5%. Material for sequencing was blood. The receptors shown here come from a woman aged 50 to 60 in good health.

This clone was observed a few times. The V and J genes are TRBV19 and TRBJ1-2; 8 bases fit TRBD1. The CDR3 covers 14 residues. V dropped 4 bases and J dropped 6; count of bases not matched to a gene: 7. Germline V gene lookup returns CDR1 LNHDA and CDR2 SQIVND (reference sequence). The chain's CDR3 is CASSSTRGPNGYTF. The CDR3 nucleotides read TGTGCCAGTAGTAGTACCAGGGGGCCGAATGGCTACACCTTC.

This chain links TRBV28 with TRBJ2-3; D gene unclear. The CDR3 runs to 11 residues. Looked up from germline, CDR1 is MDHEN and CDR2 is SYDVKM. V was shortened by 6 bases and J by 12 bases, with 13 bases between the two germline ends. The CDR3 coding sequence is TGTGCCAGCAGCCGCATAGGTTCACAGTATTTT. As protein: CASSRIGSQYF.

This chain uses TRBV28 with TRBJ1-1, with a tentative D call TRBD1 (6 bases). The CDR3 has 16 amino acids. The V end lost 7 bases, the J end lost 4 bases, and 22 bases lay between the germline ends. From germline, CDR1 is MDHEN and CDR2 SYDVKM. The CDR3 is CASNLYQGPWVTEAFF. In DNA form, the CDR3 reads TGTGCCAGCAATCTATATCAGGGGCCTTGGGTCACTGAAGCTTTCTTT.

The rearrangement joins TRBV29-1 to TRBJ1-2, with a possible D match to TRBD1 (5 bases). Germline lookup yields CDR1 SQVTM and CDR2 ANQGSEA. The CDR3 loop spans 16 amino acids. Trimming took off 0 bases at V and 0 bases at J, with 14 bases between the two ends. CDR3 sequence (DNA): TGCAGCGTTGAAGATCGGCAGGGTCCCACTAACTATGGCTACACCTTC. Amino acids: CSVEDRQGPTNYGYTF.

V usage is TRBV9 and J usage is TRBJ2-1, with 13 bases lining up with TRBD2. The CDR3 is made up of 17 amino acids. The germline V gene encodes CDR1 SGDLS and CDR2 YYNGEE. The trim removed 4 bases at V and 12 bases at J, leaving 16 bases unmatched. CDR3 sequence reads: CASSSTPGTSGTERQFF. CDR3 DNA sequence: TGTGCCAGCAGCTCGACCCCCGGGACTAGCGGGACCGAGAGGCAGTTCTTC.

The rearrangement uses TRBV19 and TRBJ2-5; possible D gene TRBD2, 6 bases. Germline-derived CDR1 and CDR2 are LNHDA and SQIVND (reference sequence). The CDR3 has 14 residues. The V and J ends lost 3 bases and 4 bases respectively, with 12 bases between them. The CDR3 loop reads CASSMGGRSETQYF. The CDR3 DNA sequence: TGTGCCAGTAGTATGGGAGGACGGTCAGAGACCCAGTACTTC.

The genes are TRBV28 and TRBJ1-5; tentative D call: TRBD1 (5 bases). V lost 1 base and J lost 5, with 21 bases in between. This CDR3 contains 18 residues. The germline V gene encodes CDR1 MDHEN and CDR2 SYDVKM. The CDR3 nucleotides are TGTGCCAGCAGTTTATCGCCCGGTTTAGGGGCCCTCGATCAGCCCCAGCATTTT. As protein: CASSLSPGLGALDQPQHF.

The chain uses TRBV28 and TRBJ1-2, with D possibly being TRBD1 (5 bases). Per the germline V gene, CDR1 is MDHEN and CDR2 is SYDVKM. This CDR3 comprises 15 residues. V lost 3 bases, J lost 5 bases, and 16 bases lay in between. Here the CDR3 reads CASSFRLPGLYGYTF. CDR3 sequence (DNA): TGTGCCAGCAGTTTTCGTCTTCCGGGGCTGTATGGCTACACCTTC.

The V call is TRBV2, the J call TRBJ1-2; tentative D call: TRBD1 (5 bases). Germline CDR1 SNHLY, CDR2 FYNNEI. This CDR3 is 15 amino acids long. The V end lost 6 bases, the J end lost 2 bases, and 16 bases lay between the germline ends. CDR3 protein: CASRGGTDANYGYTF. The CDR3 DNA reads TGTGCCAGCAGGGGGGGGACGGATGCCAACTATGGCTACACCTTC.

This chain connects TRBV6-6 to TRBJ2-7, with D tentatively TRBD1 (6 bases). V was trimmed by 5 bases and J by 0 bases, leaving 17 bases between them. This CDR3 has 16 residues. Germline CDR1 is MNHNY and CDR2 is SVGAGI (reference sequence). The CDR3 DNA reads TGTGCCAGCAGTACCCAGACAGGCCTAAGCTCCTACGAGCAGTACTTC. Translation: CASSTQTGLSSYEQYF.

V gene TRBV3-1 (or the pseudogene TRBV3-2) combines with J gene TRBJ1-3; a weak D match, TRBD1 (5 bases). Germline assignment: CDR1 LGHDT and CDR2 YNNKEL (reference sequence). The CDR3 consists of 15 residues. Trimming pared 3 bases from V and 1 base from J, leaving 10 bases between. CDR3 amino acids: CASSHEGTSGNTIYF. The CDR3, as DNA: TGTGCCAGCAGCCATGAGGGGACTTCTGGAAACACCATATATTTT.

This clone occurred once. The chain employs TRBV15 and TRBJ1-4; the D gene is possibly TRBD1 (5 bases). The V end was cut by 0 bases, the J end by 7 bases, with 9 bases between. CDR3 length: 14 amino acids. Germline V lookup: CDR1 LNHNV, CDR2 YYDKDF (reference sequence). The CDR3 nucleotides are TGTGCCACCAGCAGAGATTGGGGGGTTGAAAAACTGTTTTTT. Translation gives CATSRDWGVEKLFF.

This sequence joins TRBV4-1 and TRBJ2-7; TRBD1 agrees at 9 bases. The CDR3 has 15 residues. With 3 bases clipped from V and 4 bases from J, the junction kept 7 bases outside the gene matches. The germline gives CDR1 MGHRA, CDR2 YSYEKL. CDR3 nucleotides: TGCGCCAGCAGCCAGGGAGGGGGACAGGGATACGAGCAGTACTTC. As protein: CASSQGGGQGYEQYF.

This sequence joins TRBV10-2 and TRBJ2-7; 7 bases agree with TRBD2. The CDR3 spans 13 residues. Germline V CDR1 and CDR2: WSHSY, SAAADI. V dropped 4 bases and J dropped 4; count of bases not matched to a gene: 4. CDR3 nucleotides: TGCGCCAGCAGTGCGGGAGCGGGATACGAGCAGTACTTC. It yields the protein CASSAGAGYEQYF.

The chain couples TRBV9 to TRBJ2-3; 13 bases are a match to TRBD2. The V and J ends lost 0 bases and 6 bases, in that order; junction bases with no gene match: 1. Germline V gives CDR1 SGDLS, CDR2 YYNGEE. The CDR3 is 15 residues long. CDR3 coding DNA: TGTGCCAGCAGCGTAGGACTAGCGGGGGGCGATACGCAGTATTTT. Its translation: CASSVGLAGGDTQYF.

This chain connects TRBV9 to TRBJ2-2; 12 nucleotides align to TRBD2. J gave up 13 bases and V 4 bases, and 11 bases lay outside the gene matches. Per the germline V gene, CDR1 is SGDLS and CDR2 is YYNGEE. This CDR3 contains 15 residues. The CDR3 protein is CASSPRLAGGPALFF. The CDR3 bases are TGTGCCAGCAGCCCACGGCTAGCGGGGGGGCCAGCGCTGTTTTTT. Full variable domain (outside the CDR3, taken from reference TRBV9 and TRBJ2-2): DSGVTQTPKHLITATGQRVTLRCSPRSGDLSVYWYQQSLDQGLQFLIQYYNGEERAKGNILERFSAQQFPDLHSELNLSSLELGDSALYFCASSPRLAGGPALFFGEGSRLTVL.

The V gene is TRBV5-1, the J gene TRBJ2-5; D assignment may be TRBD1 or TRBD2 (5 bases each). The CDR3 has 15 residues. Germline V gene data show CDR1 as SGHRS and CDR2 as YFSETQ. The V and J ends lost 4 bases and 2 bases respectively, with 15 bases between them. The CDR3: CASSPGTLGQETQYF. As DNA, the CDR3 is TGCGCCAGCAGCCCGGGGACCCTTGGGCAAGAGACCCAGTACTTC.

This rearrangement joins TRBV18 to TRBJ1-4, with TRBD1 identical over 7 bases. Germline-derived CDR1 and CDR2 are KGHSH and LQKENI. With V trimmed by 4 bases and J by 6 bases, 8 bases remained unmatched. This CDR3 comprises 15 residues. CDR3 nucleotides: TGTGCCAGCTCACTAGGGGGACAGCAATATGAAAAACTGTTTTTT. It is translated as CASSLGGQQYEKLFF.

V is TRBV15 and J is TRBJ1-6; no definite D call. V dropped 0 bases and J dropped 10 bases, with 13 bases sitting between them. The CDR3 spans 15 residues. CDR1 and CDR2 (germline): LNHNV, YYDKDF (reference sequence). The CDR3 region is CATSREPGLRSPLHF. In nucleotides, the CDR3 is TGTGCCACCAGCAGAGAGCCGGGTTTAAGATCACCCCTCCACTTT.